The rows below give T cell receptor beta chains drawn from one sample of a study of shared clonotypes between healthy human individuals. TCRdb's copy holds only in-frame clones and misses some; the assay was immunoSEQ multiplex PCR. The sample consists of 950,000 to 1,100,000 clones, 75% to 85% of them appearing once. The sequenced sample consisted of memory CD4+ T cells from PBMCs. The receptors come from a man aged 18-30 years in good health. Some clones in this sample may be carry-over from other donors' samples. The CDR3 runs from the conserved cysteine through the conserved F or W. A D gene is named only where the DNA matches it firmly. A row's size may be missing; if present it is once, few, many or a size class.

j_gene | d_gene | abundance | v_gene | CDR3aa | CDR3nt
TRBJ2-3 | TRBD2 | once | TRBV5-4 | CASSDRTSGEWTDTQYF | TGTGCCAGCAGCGATAGGACTAGCGGAGAGTGGACAGATACGCAGTATTTT
TRBJ2-5 | TRBD2 | NA | TRBV5-4 | CASSLVSGRGETQYF | TGTGCCAGCAGCTTGGTTAGCGGGAGAGGAGAGACCCAGTACTTC
TRBJ1-2 | NA | NA | TRBV7-3 | CASSLFQGYGYTF | TGTGCCAGCAGCTTATTCCAGGGGTACGGCTACACCTTC
TRBJ2-7 | TRBD2 | NA | TRBV29-1 | CSVQTSGSFGEQYF | TGCAGCGTGCAGACTAGCGGGAGCTTCGGAGAGCAGTACTTC
TRBJ2-5 | NA | once | TRBV29-1 | CSVERQGQTQYF | TGCAGCGTTGAAAGGCAGGGCCAGACCCAGTACTTC
TRBJ2-7 | TRBD2 | NA | TRBV19 | CASSLRTSSLEQYF | TGTGCCAGTAGTCTCAGGACTAGTTCTCTCGAGCAGTACTTC
TRBJ2-5 | NA | NA | TRBV30 | CAWSALTETQYF | TGTGCCTGGAGTGCCCTTACAGAGACCCAGTACTTC
TRBJ1-4 | NA | NA | TRBV28 | CASSPRTDEKLFF | TGTGCCAGCAGTCCCCGGACGGATGAAAAACTGTTTTTT
TRBJ2-3 | NA | NA | TRBV5-6 | CASSHSTDTQYF | TGTGCCAGCAGCCATAGCACAGATACGCAGTATTTT
TRBJ2-5 | TRBD2 | NA | TRBV7-9 | CASSPWTSGLQETQYF | TGTGCCAGCAGCCCCTGGACTAGCGGGCTACAAGAGACCCAGTACTTC
TRBJ2-2 | NA | NA | TRBV4-3 | CASSPTLLTSNTGELFF | TGCGCCAGCAGCCCAACGCTTCTTACATCGAACACCGGGGAGCTGTTTTTT
TRBJ1-4 | NA | once | TRBV13 | CASSLGHVNEKLFF | TGTGCCAGCAGCTTAGGGCACGTTAATGAAAAACTGTTTTTT
TRBJ2-7 | TRBD1 | NA | TRBV5-6 | CASSPPDRVYEQYF | TGTGCCAGCAGCCCGCCGGACAGGGTTTACGAGCAGTACTTC
TRBJ1-2 | NA | NA | TRBV7-2 | CASSSGAWQGDYTF | TGTGCCAGCAGCTCAGGAGCTTGGCAGGGCGACTACACCTTC
TRBJ1-5 | TRBD1 | NA | TRBV15 | CATSSVRQGAQGFNQPQHF | TGTGCCACCAGCAGTGTTCGACAGGGGGCGCAAGGTTTTAATCAGCCCCAGCATTTT
TRBJ2-7 | NA | NA | TRBV27 | CASSTTPDGSYEQYF | TGTGCCAGCAGTACTACACCGGACGGATCCTACGAGCAGTACTTC
TRBJ2-7 | NA | few | TRBV18 | CASSPFGGSSYEQYF | TGTGCCAGCTCACCGTTTGGGGGATCCTCCTACGAGCAGTACTTC
TRBJ1-4 | NA | NA | TRBV5-1 | CASSLGRLQTNEKLFF | TGCGCCAGCAGCTTGGGCAGGCTACAAACTAATGAAAAACTGTTTTTT
TRBJ1-6 | NA | NA | TRBV5-1 | CASSLDSPNSPLHF | TGCGCCAGCAGCCTGGACAGCCCTAATTCACCCCTCCACTTT
TRBJ1-6 | TRBD1 | NA | TRBV30 | CASTGVHNSPLHF | TGTGCCTCCACAGGGGTCCACAATTCACCCCTCCACTTT
TRBJ2-1 | TRBD2 | NA | TRBV6-4 | CASREPGLAGEEQFF | TGTGCCAGCAGAGAACCGGGACTAGCGGGAGAGGAGCAGTTCTTC
TRBJ1-3 | NA | NA | TRBV23-1 | CASSQSQTGHLKYTIYF | TGCGCCAGCAGTCAATCGCAGACAGGACACCTGAAATACACCATATATTTT
TRBJ2-1 | NA | NA | TRBV11-3 | CASSLEERHEQFF | TGTGCCAGCAGCTTAGAGGAAAGGCATGAGCAGTTCTTC
TRBJ1-1 | NA | NA | TRBV10-2 | CASARQERNTEAFF | TGCGCCAGCGCCAGACAGGAGAGGAACACTGAAGCTTTCTTT
TRBJ2-6 | TRBD1 | few | TRBV29-1 | CSVVLAAGQGAAGANVLTF | TGCAGCGTTGTGTTAGCGGCTGGACAGGGGGCGGCCGGGGCCAACGTCCTGACTTTC
TRBJ2-7 | NA | NA | TRBV6-1 | CASSEGSISSYEQYF | TGTGCCAGCAGTGAAGGGTCTATCAGCTCCTACGAGCAGTACTTC
TRBJ2-7 | NA | NA | TRBV18 | CASSPTISYEQYF | TGTGCCAGCTCACCGACCATCTCCTACGAGCAGTACTTC
TRBJ2-7 | NA | NA | TRBV6-1 | CASTRSRTTYEQYF | TGTGCCAGCACAAGGAGCAGGACTACCTACGAGCAGTACTTC
TRBJ1-1 | TRBD1 | once | TRBV9 | CASSEGTAFRNTEAFF | TGTGCCAGCAGCGAGGGGACAGCCTTTAGGAACACTGAAGCTTTCTTT
TRBJ1-1 | NA | NA | TRBV1 | CTSSKKAFF | TGCACCAGCAGCAAGAAAGCTTTCTTT
TRBJ2-5 | TRBD2 | NA | TRBV5-1 | CASTSLAGEGFQETQYF | TGCGCCAGCACCTCACTAGCGGGAGAAGGGTTCCAAGAGACCCAGTACTTC
TRBJ2-5 | TRBD2 | NA | TRBV7-9 | CASSPRIASGKVYQETQYF | TGTGCCAGCAGTCCTCGAATTGCTAGCGGGAAGGTGTACCAAGAGACCCAGTACTTC
TRBJ1-3 | TRBD1 | NA | TRBV9 | CASSVGQDSGNTIYF | TGTGCCAGCAGCGTCGGACAGGACTCTGGAAACACCATATATTTT
TRBJ2-7 | TRBD1 | NA | TRBV27 | CASSPRRTGYEQYF | TGTGCCAGCAGTCCACGCAGGACAGGCTACGAGCAGTACTTC
TRBJ2-7 | TRBD2 | NA | TRBV7-9 | CASSRPGSGKEQYF | TGTGCCAGCAGCCGACCGGGGAGCGGGAAGGAGCAGTACTTC
TRBJ2-3 | NA | NA | TRBV5-1 | CASSLVPEKVTDTQYF | TGCGCCAGCAGCTTGGTTCCAGAAAAGGTCACAGATACGCAGTATTTT
TRBJ2-3 | NA | NA | TRBV5-1 | CASSLPESTDTQYF | TGCGCCAGCAGCCTCCCCGAGAGTACAGATACGCAGTATTTT
TRBJ2-3 | TRBD2 | NA | TRBV7-8 | CASSKGTSGNTDTQYF | TGTGCCAGCAGCAAAGGGACTAGCGGCAACACAGATACGCAGTATTTT
TRBJ2-5 | TRBD1 | NA | TRBV7-9 | CASSPRAGGFWETQYF | TGTGCCAGCAGCCCACGGGCAGGGGGTTTTTGGGAGACCCAGTACTTC
TRBJ2-5 | TRBD2 | NA | TRBV5-1 | CASSRTPSGQETQYF | TGCGCCAGCAGCCGAACCCCTAGCGGTCAGGAGACCCAGTACTTC
TRBJ1-5 | TRBD1 | NA | TRBV11-2 | CASSLRGTGVSNQPQHF | TGTGCCAGCAGCCTCCGGGGGACAGGGGTTAGCAATCAGCCCCAGCATTTT
TRBJ2-1 | NA | NA | TRBV7-2 | CASHQDSGLNEQFF | TGTGCCAGCCACCAGGATTCCGGATTGAATGAGCAGTTCTTC
TRBJ2-1 | NA | NA | TRBV5-1 | CASSLLANYNEQFF | TGCGCCAGCAGCTTATTAGCCAACTACAATGAGCAGTTCTTC
TRBJ2-7 | NA | NA | TRBV21-1 | CASSKGSGSVYEQYF | TGTGCCAGCAGCAAAGGTTCGGGATCGGTCTACGAGCAGTACTTC
TRBJ2-7 | TRBD2 | once | TRBV28 | CASSGLAGPYEQYF | TGTGCCAGCAGTGGACTAGCGGGACCATACGAGCAGTACTTC
TRBJ2-2 | NA | once | TRBV9 | CASSEPSGRGTGELFF | TGTGCCAGCAGCGAACCCAGCGGGCGCGGCACCGGGGAGCTGTTTTTT
TRBJ1-1 | NA | NA | TRBV7-2 | CASSLAPRVLFFF | TGTGCCAGCAGCTTAGCTCCAAGGGTTTTGTTTTTCTTT
TRBJ1-4 | NA | NA | TRBV18 | CASSPPGTTNEKLFF | TGTGCCAGCTCACCACCAGGGACAACTAATGAAAAACTGTTTTTT
TRBJ2-7 | TRBD2 | NA | TRBV2 | CASSGTYEQYF | TGTGCCAGTAGCGGGACGTACGAGCAGTACTTC
TRBJ2-7 | TRBD2 | NA | TRBV28 | CASSPAGRGSSRREQYF | TGTGCCAGCAGTCCCGCTGGGCGCGGGAGCTCCCGGCGGGAGCAGTACTTC
TRBJ2-3 | NA | few | TRBV7-3 | CASSPTGQSTDTQYF | TGTGCCAGCAGCCCGACGGGCCAGAGCACAGATACGCAGTATTTT
TRBJ2-3 | NA | NA | TRBV29-1 | CSVALASRSPDTQYF | TGCAGCGTTGCCCTGGCTAGCAGGAGTCCAGATACGCAGTATTTT
TRBJ2-7 | TRBD2 | NA | TRBV25-1 | CASSLGTSGYEQYF | TGTGCCAGCAGCCTCGGGACTAGCGGCTACGAGCAGTACTTC
TRBJ2-7 | TRBD1 | NA | TRBV11-3 | CASSFQGASYEQYF | TGTGCCAGCAGCTTCCAGGGGGCGTCCTACGAGCAGTACTTC
TRBJ2-1 | NA | NA | TRBV18 | CASSPARERSSYNEQFF | TGTGCCAGCTCACCCGCCCGGGAGCGGAGCTCCTACAATGAGCAGTTCTTC